This T cell receptor beta chain was observed in a study of blood T cells in healthy people across ages. The V end was cut by 3 bases, the J end by 2 bases, with 16 bases between. Germline CDR1 reads SGHVS; CDR2 reads FQNEAQ. This CDR3 is built from 16 residues. With a J-beta primer mix and a sample-barcoded 5' primer, a second PCR ran 7 to 11 cycles. TCRdb reprocessed the 5' RACE reads via MiXCR and lists one record per CDR3 protein. The repertoire holds 750,000 to 950,000 distinct CDR3 sequences, with around 25% as singletons. These data are also associated with another study on T cells of mothers and their children.

V gene TRBV7-8 combines with J gene TRBJ2-5; a weak D match, TRBD1 (7 bases). The sequenced sample consisted of blood. The source is a boy younger than 18 in good health. The CDR3 protein is CASSFEAGQSQETQYF. CDR3 nucleotide sequence: TGTGCCAGCAGCTTCGAGGCGGGACAGTCACAAGAGACCCAGTACTTC.